This entry features one TCR beta chain sequence. Its target is not known. Primers: 60 Vbeta forward and 13 Jbeta reverse. Generated by immunoSEQ multiplex PCR, the TCRdb table keeps only in-frame clones and is missing some. Here the sample spans some 110,000 clones, around 85% being singletons. This entry is derived from a study of cytomegalovirus exposure and HLA in healthy donors. Study-wide results and limits: As immune exposure information, only CMV serostatus was available. It was 150 to 200 TCR beta chains that were listed as cytomegalovirus-associated.

Healthy bone marrow donors made up the donors. The sequenced material came from PBMCs. The sequence derives from a man aged 25 to 40 in good health and CMV-seropositive.

The CDR3 loop is CASSPGTGTEKLFF. The CDR3 DNA reads as TGCGCCAGCAGCCCCGGGACAGGGACTGAAAAACTGTTTTTT. The rearrangement links TRBV5-1 to TRBJ1-4; 9 bases align to TRBD1. V was pared by 4 bases and J by 7 bases, with 5 bases of the junction left unmatched. The CDR3 has 14 residues. The germline V gene encodes CDR1 SGHRS and CDR2 YFSETQ.